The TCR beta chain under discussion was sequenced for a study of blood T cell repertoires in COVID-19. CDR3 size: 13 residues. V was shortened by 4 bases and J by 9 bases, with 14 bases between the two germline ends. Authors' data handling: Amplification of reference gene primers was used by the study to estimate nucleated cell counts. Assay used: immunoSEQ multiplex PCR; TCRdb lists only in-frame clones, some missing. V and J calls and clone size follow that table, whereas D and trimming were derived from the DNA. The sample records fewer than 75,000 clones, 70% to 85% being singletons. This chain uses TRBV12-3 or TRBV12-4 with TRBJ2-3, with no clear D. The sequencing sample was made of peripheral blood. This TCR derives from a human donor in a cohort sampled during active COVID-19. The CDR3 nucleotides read TGTGCCAGCAGTTCCCCGACGGGTTACACGCAGTATTTT. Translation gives CASSSPTGYTQYF.